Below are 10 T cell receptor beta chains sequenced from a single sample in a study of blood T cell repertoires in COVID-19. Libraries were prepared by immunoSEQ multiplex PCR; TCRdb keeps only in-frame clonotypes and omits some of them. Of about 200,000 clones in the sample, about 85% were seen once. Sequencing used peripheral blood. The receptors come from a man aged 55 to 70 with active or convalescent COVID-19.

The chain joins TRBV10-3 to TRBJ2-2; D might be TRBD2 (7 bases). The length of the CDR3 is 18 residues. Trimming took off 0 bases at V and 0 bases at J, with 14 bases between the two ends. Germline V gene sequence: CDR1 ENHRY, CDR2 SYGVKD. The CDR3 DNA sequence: TGTGCCATCAGTGAGTCAAATCCGGGGGGCTCGAACACCGGGGAGCTGTTTTTT. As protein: CAISESNPGGSNTGELFF.

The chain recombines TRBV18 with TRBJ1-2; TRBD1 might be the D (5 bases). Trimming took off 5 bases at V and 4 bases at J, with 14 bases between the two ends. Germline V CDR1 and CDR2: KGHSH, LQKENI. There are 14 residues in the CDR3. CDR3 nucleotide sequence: TGTGCCAGCTCATCGACGGACACCCTCTATGGCTACACCTTC. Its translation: CASSSTDTLYGYTF.

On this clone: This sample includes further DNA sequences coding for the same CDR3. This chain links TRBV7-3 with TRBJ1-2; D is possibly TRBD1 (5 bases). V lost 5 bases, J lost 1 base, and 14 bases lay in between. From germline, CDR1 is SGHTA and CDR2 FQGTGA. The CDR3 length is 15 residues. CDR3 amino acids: CASSLGTGDNYGYTF. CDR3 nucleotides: TGTGCCAGCAGCCTCGGTACAGGTGATAACTATGGCTACACCTTC.

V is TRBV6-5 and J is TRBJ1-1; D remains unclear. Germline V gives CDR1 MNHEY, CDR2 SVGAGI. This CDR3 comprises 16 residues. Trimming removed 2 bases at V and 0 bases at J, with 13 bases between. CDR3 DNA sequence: TGTGCCAGCAGTTACATTTCGCGGGGTTTGAACACTGAAGCTTTCTTT. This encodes CASSYISRGLNTEAFF.

CDR3 region: CASSQAPPGGTQETQYF. The CDR3 DNA reads TGCGCCAGCAGCCAAGCGCCTCCGGGAGGGACCCAAGAGACCCAGTACTTC. The chain carries TRBV4-1 and TRBJ2-5; 8 bases are shared with TRBD2. Germline CDR1 reads MGHRA; CDR2 reads YSYEKL. V trimming: 1 base; J trimming: 1 base; junction bases outside the gene matches: 8. The CDR3 contains 17 residues.

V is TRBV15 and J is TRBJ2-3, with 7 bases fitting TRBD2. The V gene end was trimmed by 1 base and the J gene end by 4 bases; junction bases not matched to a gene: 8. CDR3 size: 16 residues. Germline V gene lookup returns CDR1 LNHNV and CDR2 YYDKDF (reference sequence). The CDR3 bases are TGTGCCACCAGCAGAGCCCCCGGCGGGGGTCCAGATACGCAGTATTTT. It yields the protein CATSRAPGGGPDTQYF.

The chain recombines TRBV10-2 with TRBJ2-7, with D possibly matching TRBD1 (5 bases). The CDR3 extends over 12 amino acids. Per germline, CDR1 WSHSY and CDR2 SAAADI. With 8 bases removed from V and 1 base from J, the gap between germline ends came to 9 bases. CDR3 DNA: TGCGCCAGCCACGACAGTTCCTACGAGCAGTACTTC. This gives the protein CASHDSSYEQYF.

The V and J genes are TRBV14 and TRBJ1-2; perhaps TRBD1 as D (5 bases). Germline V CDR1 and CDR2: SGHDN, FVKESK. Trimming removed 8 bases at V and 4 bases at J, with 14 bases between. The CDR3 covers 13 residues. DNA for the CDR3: TGTGCCAGCCGCGCAGGGTATAGCTATGGCTACACCTTC. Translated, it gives CASRAGYSYGYTF.

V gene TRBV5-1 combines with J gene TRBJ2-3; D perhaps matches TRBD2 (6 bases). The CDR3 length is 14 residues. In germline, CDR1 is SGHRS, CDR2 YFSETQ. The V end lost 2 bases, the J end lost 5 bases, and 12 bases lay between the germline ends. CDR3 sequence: CASSFQGLGDTQYF. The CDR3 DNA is TGCGCCAGCAGCTTTCAGGGACTGGGAGATACGCAGTATTTT.

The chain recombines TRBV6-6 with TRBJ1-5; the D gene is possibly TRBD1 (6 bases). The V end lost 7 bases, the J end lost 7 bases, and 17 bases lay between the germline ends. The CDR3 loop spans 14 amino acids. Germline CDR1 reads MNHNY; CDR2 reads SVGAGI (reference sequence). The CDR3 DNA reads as TGTGCCAGCAACCCTCGGGGGGCGGGGCAGCCCCAGCATTTT. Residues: CASNPRGAGQPQHF.